This is a list of T cell receptor beta chains from one sample in a study of OX40 agonist ivuxolimab in advanced cancers. The protocol was immunoSEQ multiplex PCR, while the TCRdb copy is restricted to in-frame clones and leaves out a portion. The data show tens of thousands of clones, roughly 82% seen once. Sample: CD4+ or CD8+ T cells sorted from blood, taken in a trial of the OX40 agonist ivuxolimab. The receptors stem from an adult with an advanced solid tumor such as melanoma, head and neck, liver or kidney cancer. Each CDR3 is given with its conserved first and last residue. D genes are given only for firm matches. Clone size is given for some rows only: seen once, a few or many times, or a class if the clone is expanded.

d_call	clone_size	cdr3_length	j_call	v_call	cdr3_aa	cdr3_nt
NA	few	14	TRBJ2-7	TRBV5-1	CASSLAGQIYEQYF	TGCGCCAGCAGCTTGGCAGGACAGATCTACGAGCAGTACTTC
TRBD2	NA	19	TRBJ2-3	TRBV19	CASRLGTSGGVGGTDTQYF	TGTGCCAGTCGCCTAGGGACTAGCGGGGGGGTAGGAGGCACAGATACGCAGTATTTT
NA	NA	11	TRBJ2-5	TRBV6-6	CASSTKETQYF	TGTGCCAGCAGCACTAAAGAGACCCAGTACTTC
NA	NA	15	TRBJ1-5	TRBV19	CASSIVQNRNQPQHF	TGTGCCAGTAGTATAGTACAGAACCGCAATCAGCCCCAGCATTTT
NA	few	14	TRBJ2-2	TRBV6-4	CASSTQGFTGELFF	TGTGCCAGCAGTACCCAGGGTTTCACCGGGGAGCTGTTTTTT
NA	NA	15	TRBJ1-5	TRBV4-1	CASSQLYRNSQPQHF	TGCGCCAGCAGCCAACTTTACAGGAACAGTCAGCCTCAGCATTTT
NA	NA	15	TRBJ1-5	TRBV9	CASSAGGVASQPQHF	TGTGCCAGCAGCGCTGGGGGGGTTGCGAGTCAGCCCCAGCATTTT
NA	NA	13	TRBJ1-6	TRBV2	CASKEGRDSPLHF	TGTGCCAGCAAGGAGGGGCGAGATTCACCCCTCCACTTT
TRBD1	NA	15	TRBJ2-7	TRBV6-1	CASSGAGTGSYEQYF	TGTGCCAGCAGTGGGGCCGGGACAGGGTCCTACGAGCAGTACTTC
NA	NA	11	TRBJ2-5	TRBV5-1	CASGEGETQYF	TGCGCCAGCGGCGAGGGTGAGACCCAGTACTTC
NA	NA	11	TRBJ2-1	TRBV6-6	CASAAFGEQFF	TGTGCCAGCGCGGCATTTGGTGAGCAGTTCTTC
NA	NA	14	TRBJ2-7	TRBV11-2	CASSLVDGSYEQYF	TGTGCCAGCAGCTTAGTAGACGGATCCTACGAGCAGTACTTC
NA	NA	17	TRBJ2-3	TRBV5-6	CASSPVEGSDKSDTQYF	TGTGCCAGCAGCCCCGTAGAGGGCTCGGATAAATCAGATACGCAGTATTTT
NA	NA	16	TRBJ1-1	TRBV2	CASSGDTTAKAPEAFF	TGTGCCAGCAGCGGCGACACAACAGCTAAAGCTCCTGAAGCTTTCTTT
NA	NA	12	TRBJ1-2	TRBV6-5	CASSYSLDSPTF	TGTGCCAGCAGTTACTCTCTTGACAGCCCCACCTTC
NA	NA	14	TRBJ1-4	TRBV5-1	CASSLDRPNEKLFF	TGCGCCAGCAGCTTGGACAGACCTAATGAAAAACTGTTTTTT
NA	NA	12	TRBJ1-6	TRBV6-5	CASSYSDSPLHF	TGTGCCAGCAGTTACAGCGATTCACCCCTCCACTTT
NA	few	13	TRBJ1-4	TRBV5-1	CASSLIGGEKLFF	TGCGCCAGCAGCTTGATTGGTGGGGAAAAACTGTTTTTT
TRBD1	NA	15	TRBJ2-7	TRBV6-5	CASRPRQGGPYEQYF	TGTGCCAGCAGGCCCCGACAGGGGGGGCCCTACGAGCAGTACTTC
NA	NA	13	TRBJ2-7	TRBV7-9	CASSLGHLYEQYF	TGTGCCAGCAGCCTCGGACATCTCTACGAGCAGTACTTC
NA	NA	12	TRBJ1-2	TRBV5-8	CASSTRGYGYTF	TGTGCCAGCAGTACCCGTGGCTATGGCTACACCTTC
NA	NA	14	TRBJ2-7	TRBV9	CASSVGSSSYEQYF	TGTGCCAGCAGCGTAGGAAGCTCTTCCTACGAGCAGTACTTC
NA	NA	15	TRBJ2-6	TRBV11-2	CASSIRDSGANVLTF	TGTGCCAGCAGTATCAGGGACTCTGGGGCCAACGTCCTGACTTTC
NA	NA	13	TRBJ2-5	TRBV15	CATSRQGQETQYF	TGTGCCACCAGCAGACAAGGACAAGAGACCCAGTACTTC
NA	NA	13	TRBJ2-7	TRBV5-1	CASSLEGDYEQYF	TGCGCCAGCAGCTTGGAGGGGGACTACGAGCAGTACTTC
NA	NA	13	TRBJ1-1	TRBV6-5	CASSAPGNTEAFF	TGTGCCAGCAGTGCACCGGGGAACACTGAAGCTTTCTTT
NA	NA	12	TRBJ2-7	TRBV2	CASSALGYEQYF	TGTGCCAGCAGTGCGCTAGGGTACGAGCAGTACTTC
TRBD1	NA	16	TRBJ2-5	TRBV25-1	CASSRQGVSQGETQYF	TGTGCCAGCAGTAGACAGGGGGTATCTCAGGGAGAGACCCAGTACTTC
TRBD1	NA	15	TRBJ2-1	TRBV7-8	CASSQQGQAYNEQFF	TGTGCCAGCAGCCAACAGGGGCAGGCCTACAATGAGCAGTTCTTC
NA	NA	13	TRBJ2-7	TRBV7-3	CASGPRGGYEQYF	TGTGCCAGCGGCCCCCGAGGGGGGTACGAGCAGTACTTC
TRBD2	NA	15	TRBJ2-1	TRBV7-2	CASSLVSLASNEQFF	TGTGCCAGCAGCTTAGTATCACTAGCGTCCAATGAGCAGTTCTTC
NA	NA	15	TRBJ2-5	TRBV5-1	CASGRGASGQETQYF	TGCGCCAGCGGAAGGGGGGCTAGCGGCCAAGAGACCCAGTACTTC
NA	NA	14	TRBJ2-2	TRBV14	CASSQVVLAGELFF	TGTGCCAGCAGCCAAGTTGTGCTAGCCGGGGAGCTGTTTTTT
TRBD2	NA	13	TRBJ2-7	TRBV28	CASNLAGHYEQYF	TGTGCCAGCAACCTAGCGGGACATTACGAGCAGTACTTC
TRBD1	once	13	TRBJ2-1	TRBV30	CAWSGDSYNEQFF	TGTGCCTGGAGTGGGGACAGCTACAATGAGCAGTTCTTC
TRBD2	NA	19	TRBJ2-1	TRBV7-9	CASSTAPLAGGPSRNEQFF	TGTGCCAGCAGCACAGCCCCCCTAGCGGGAGGGCCAAGCCGCAATGAGCAGTTCTTC
TRBD1	NA	14	TRBJ2-2	TRBV6-1	CASHRGWDTGELFF	TGTGCCAGCCACAGGGGATGGGACACCGGGGAGCTGTTTTTT
NA	NA	13	TRBJ2-3	TRBV7-9	CASSPAGADTQYF	TGTGCCAGCAGCCCCGCAGGGGCAGATACGCAGTATTTT
TRBD1	NA	15	TRBJ2-7	TRBV6-6	CASTDPGRGSNEQYF	TGTGCCAGCACCGACCCGGGCAGGGGGTCCAACGAGCAGTACTTC
TRBD2	once	15	TRBJ2-3	TRBV11-3	CASSFSGGDTDTQYF	TGTGCCAGCAGCTTTAGCGGGGGAGATACAGATACGCAGTATTTT
NA	NA	14	TRBJ2-7	TRBV7-9	CASSLESGWHQQYF	TGTGCCAGCAGCTTAGAGTCAGGATGGCATCAGCAGTACTTC
NA	few	13	TRBJ2-7	TRBV7-3	CASSLLQGYEQYF	TGTGCCAGCAGCTTATTACAGGGCTACGAGCAGTACTTC
NA	few	16	TRBJ1-5	TRBV5-6	CASSRTAGASNQPQHF	TGTGCCAGCAGCCGAACGGCAGGGGCGAGCAATCAGCCCCAGCATTTT
TRBD1	once	13	TRBJ1-6	TRBV7-2	CASTIQGNSPLHF	TGTGCCAGCACAATACAGGGGAATTCACCCCTCCACTTT
NA	NA	15	TRBJ2-2	TRBV5-4	CASSWDGTNTGELFF	TGTGCCAGCAGCTGGGACGGTACGAACACCGGGGAGCTGTTTTTT
TRBD2	few	17	TRBJ2-7	TRBV7-2	CASSHRTSGRPRYEQYF	TGTGCCAGCAGCCACCGGACTAGCGGGAGGCCGCGTTACGAGCAGTACTTC
TRBD1	NA	13	TRBJ2-1	TRBV15	CATGYRGRYEQFF	TGTGCCACCGGATACAGGGGGCGTTATGAGCAGTTCTTC
NA	few	14	TRBJ1-1	TRBV5-1	CASSFTGGNTEAFF	TGCGCCAGCAGCTTTACGGGGGGGAACACTGAAGCTTTCTTT
NA	NA	12	TRBJ2-7	TRBV11-3	CASSLGIGEQYF	TGTGCCAGCAGCTTAGGCATTGGCGAGCAGTACTTC
NA	NA	12	TRBJ1-5	TRBV6-5	CASSTTGRPQHF	TGTGCCAGCAGCACGACAGGTCGGCCCCAGCATTTT
NA	NA	14	TRBJ2-7	TRBV27	CATRTREVSYEQYF	TGTGCCACCCGAACGAGGGAGGTCTCCTACGAGCAGTACTTC
TRBD1	once	16	TRBJ1-5	TRBV18	CASSPQDRGRSQPQHF	TGTGCCAGCTCACCACAAGACAGGGGGAGAAGTCAGCCCCAGCATTTT
NA	NA	15	TRBJ2-3	TRBV2	CASSESRLNTDTQYF	TGTGCCAGCAGTGAGAGCAGGCTCAATACAGATACGCAGTATTTT
NA	NA	15	TRBJ2-5	TRBV7-8	CASSLAHAVGETQYF	TGTGCCAGCAGCTTAGCGCACGCGGTAGGAGAGACCCAGTACTTC
TRBD2	NA	18	TRBJ2-5	TRBV29-1	CSVSGLAGGPRTQETQYF	TGCAGCGTTTCAGGACTAGCGGGGGGCCCGCGGACTCAAGAGACCCAGTACTTC
NA	once	15	TRBJ1-3	TRBV15	CATSRLGESGNTIYF	TGTGCCACCAGCAGACTGGGGGAATCAGGGAACACCATATATTTT
TRBD1	NA	15	TRBJ1-4	TRBV27	CASSLGGRPNEKLFF	TGTGCCAGCAGTCTAGGGGGCAGGCCAAATGAAAAACTGTTTTTT
NA	NA	14	TRBJ1-4	TRBV5-4	CASSLGPINEKLFF	TGTGCCAGCAGCTTGGGACCGATTAATGAAAAACTGTTTTTT
TRBD1	NA	14	TRBJ1-2	TRBV28	CASRPQGSGYGYTF	TGTGCCAGCAGGCCACAGGGGTCGGGCTATGGCTACACCTTC